A selection of T cell receptor beta chains follows, all from one sample in a study of CD8 T cells in Susac syndrome. TCRdb used MiXCR to reprocess the immunoSEQ multiplex PCR reads, holding one entry per CDR3 protein. The sample records fewer than 250,000 distinct CDR3 sequences, about 94% being singletons. The sequenced material came from CD4+ T cells from PBMCs. Receptor source: a human donor in good health. Both conserved end residues are part of each CDR3. The D gene is left open where the match is weak. Some rows have no size entry. The others give once, few or many, or a class for an expanded clone.

J: TRBJ1-1
size: .
V: TRBV10-2
D: .
DNA: TGCGCCAGCAGTGAGTGGGGAGGTGAAGCTTTCTTT
CDR3: CASSEWGGEAFF

J: TRBJ2-7
size: once
V: TRBV28
D: TRBD1
DNA: TGTGCCAGCAGACGGACAGGGGGGGACTTCTACGAGCAGTACTTC
CDR3: CASRRTGGDFYEQYF

J: TRBJ1-2
size: .
V: TRBV19
D: TRBD1
DNA: TGTGCCAGTAGTATGGGACAGAACTATGGCTACACCTTC
CDR3: CASSMGQNYGYTF

J: TRBJ2-6
size: .
V: TRBV9
D: TRBD2
DNA: TGTGCCAGCAGCCACTTGGCGGGGGGGATCTCTGGGGCCAACGTCCTGACTTTC
CDR3: CASSHLAGGISGANVLTF

J: TRBJ1-5
size: once
V: TRBV19
D: .
DNA: TGTGCCAGTAGTAACCCTTCCCCTCCAGGGAGACAGCCCCAGCATTTT
CDR3: CASSNPSPPGRQPQHF

J: TRBJ1-2
size: .
V: TRBV9
D: TRBD1
DNA: TGTGCCAGCAGCCTTACAGAGGGACAGGGTAACTATGGCTACACCTTC
CDR3: CASSLTEGQGNYGYTF

J: TRBJ1-2
size: .
V: TRBV14
D: TRBD1
DNA: TGTGCCAGCAGCGGTAATCCGGGACAGGGGGACTATGGCTACACCTTC
CDR3: CASSGNPGQGDYGYTF

J: TRBJ2-3
size: .
V: TRBV4-2
D: TRBD1
DNA: TGTGCCAGCAGCCAAGACAGGGGGCGAGGCGCTGGCACAGATACGCAGTATTTT
CDR3: CASSQDRGRGAGTDTQYF

J: TRBJ1-1
size: .
V: TRBV19
D: TRBD1
DNA: TGTGCCAGTGACCCAGAGGGGACAGGGGTAACTGAAGCTTTCTTT
CDR3: CASDPEGTGVTEAFF

J: TRBJ1-6
size: .
V: TRBV7-9
D: TRBD1
DNA: TGTGCCAGCAGCCTCGGGCAGGGGGTAGATTCACCCCTCCACTTT
CDR3: CASSLGQGVDSPLHF

J: TRBJ2-3
size: .
V: TRBV6-6
D: .
DNA: TGTGCCATCAAACAGGGGGGGACAGATACGCAGTATTTT
CDR3: CAIKQGGTDTQYF

J: TRBJ1-5
size: .
V: TRBV15
D: .
DNA: TGTGCCACCAGCAGAGATCGAGGCAGGCAGAATCAGCCCCAGCATTTT
CDR3: CATSRDRGRQNQPQHF

J: TRBJ1-2
size: .
V: TRBV7-2
D: .
DNA: TGTGCCAGCAGCTTAGGATCGACTCCCGTTGGAGGCTACACCTTC
CDR3: CASSLGSTPVGGYTF

J: TRBJ2-3
size: .
V: TRBV7-3
D: TRBD1
DNA: TGTGCCAGCAGCCCCAGGGACAGGGACACAGATACGCAGTATTTT
CDR3: CASSPRDRDTDTQYF

J: TRBJ2-5
size: once
V: TRBV10-3
D: .
DNA: TGTGCCATCAGTGAGTCTGGCGGGCAGACCCAGTACTTC
CDR3: CAISESGGQTQYF

J: TRBJ1-2
size: .
V: TRBV5-1
D: .
DNA: TGCGCCAGCAGCCCGGGCGGGGGGAATGGCTACACCTTC
CDR3: CASSPGGGNGYTF

J: TRBJ2-5
size: .
V: TRBV29-1
D: TRBD1
DNA: TGCAGCGTCACTACGACAGGGGGACCTAAAGAGACCCAGTACTTC
CDR3: CSVTTTGGPKETQYF

J: TRBJ2-1
size: .
V: TRBV4-2
D: TRBD2
DNA: TGTGCCAGCAGCCAAGGCTTGACTAGCGGGGGTTACAATGAGCAGTTCTTC
CDR3: CASSQGLTSGGYNEQFF

J: TRBJ1-2
size: .
V: TRBV27
D: TRBD1
DNA: TGTGCCAGCAGTACAGACAGGGCTAACTATGGCTACACCTTC
CDR3: CASSTDRANYGYTF

J: TRBJ2-1
size: .
V: TRBV5-1
D: TRBD2
DNA: TGCGCCAGCAGCCGGACTAGCGGGGGGGCAGACTACAATGAGCAGTTCTTC
CDR3: CASSRTSGGADYNEQFF